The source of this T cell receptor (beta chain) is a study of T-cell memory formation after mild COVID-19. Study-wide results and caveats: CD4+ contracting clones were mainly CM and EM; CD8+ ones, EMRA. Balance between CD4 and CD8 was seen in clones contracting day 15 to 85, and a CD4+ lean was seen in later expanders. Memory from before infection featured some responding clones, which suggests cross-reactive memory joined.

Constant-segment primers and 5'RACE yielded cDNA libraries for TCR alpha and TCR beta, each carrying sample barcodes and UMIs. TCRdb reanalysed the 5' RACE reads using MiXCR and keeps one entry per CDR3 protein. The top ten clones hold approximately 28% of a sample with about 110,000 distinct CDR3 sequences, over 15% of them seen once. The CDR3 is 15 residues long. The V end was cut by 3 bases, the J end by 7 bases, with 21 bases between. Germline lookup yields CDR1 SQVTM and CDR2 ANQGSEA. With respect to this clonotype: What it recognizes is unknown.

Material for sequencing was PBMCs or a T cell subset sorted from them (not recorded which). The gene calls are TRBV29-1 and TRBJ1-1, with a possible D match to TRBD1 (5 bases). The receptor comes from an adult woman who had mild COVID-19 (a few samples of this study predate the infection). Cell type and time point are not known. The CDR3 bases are TGCAGCGTTGAGGTGGGGGGACGCAGGAACGGTGAAGCTTTCTTT. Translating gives CSVEVGGRRNGEAFF.